The rows below give T cell receptor beta chains drawn from one sample of a study of cytomegalovirus exposure and HLA in healthy donors. The assay was immunoSEQ multiplex PCR, and TCRdb's table has in-frame clones only and misses some. This repertoire shows about 130,000 clones, around 9% found once; its top ten account for about 5.5%. Sample: PBMCs. The receptors were gathered from a man between 40 and 49 years old in good health and CMV-seronegative. Both conserved end residues are part of each CDR3. D genes are given only for firm matches. A clone size is listed for some rows: how often the clone was seen (once, few, many), or a class if it is expanded.

TRBV4-1	TRBD1	TRBJ1-5	-	TGCGCCAGCAGCCAAGATGGGACAGGGGCTAATCAGCCCCAGCATTTT	CASSQDGTGANQPQHF
TRBV23-1	TRBD1	TRBJ1-1	-	TGCGCCAGCAGGAAGGGGGCGAGTACTGAAGCTTTCTTT	CASRKGASTEAFF
TRBV11-3	TRBD1	TRBJ2-2	-	TGTGCCAGCAGCTCGCGACAGGGGGAGCATCCCGGGGAGCTGTTTTTT	CASSSRQGEHPGELFF
TRBV6-1	-	TRBJ2-1	-	TGTGCCAGCAGCGATTTAGATTACCCCGGGAATGAGCAGTTCTTC	CASSDLDYPGNEQFF
TRBV6-5	TRBD1	TRBJ1-2	few	TGTGCCAGCAGTTACTCGGACAGGGGGCGGATCTATGGCTACACCTTC	CASSYSDRGRIYGYTF
TRBV5-1	TRBD2	TRBJ2-2	-	TGCGCCAGCAGCTTAGCGGGGGGGCCGGCCGGGGAGCTGTTTTTT	CASSLAGGPAGELFF
TRBV7-9	TRBD1	TRBJ2-3	-	TGTGCCAGCAGCCGTGACAGGGGGCCAGATACGCAGTATTTT	CASSRDRGPDTQYF
TRBV7-3	-	TRBJ2-2	few	TGTGCCAGCAGCTTAAATAGGAACACCGGGGAGCTGTTTTTT	CASSLNRNTGELFF
TRBV4-2	-	TRBJ1-1	-	TGTGCCAGCAGCCAAGATTTAGGAGTGAACACTGAAGCTTTCTTT	CASSQDLGVNTEAFF
TRBV6-5	-	TRBJ2-7	-	TGTGCCAGCAGTGACCGACAGATCTACGAGCAGTACTTC	CASSDRQIYEQYF
TRBV7-2	TRBD2	TRBJ2-5	few	TGTGCCAGCAGCTCCGTTGCGGGGGGCTCCCGAGAGACCCAGTACTTC	CASSSVAGGSRETQYF
TRBV5-5	-	TRBJ1-3	once	TGTGCCAGCAGCTCTGTACGGGGGGCCGGAAACACCATATATTTT	CASSSVRGAGNTIYF
TRBV10-2	-	TRBJ2-7	-	TGCGCCAGCAGTGAGTGGACAGCCTACGAGCAGTACTTC	CASSEWTAYEQYF
TRBV2	TRBD1	TRBJ1-6	few	TGTGCCAGCAGTGAATCCCCCAGGGGGGATAATTCACCCCTCCACTTT	CASSESPRGDNSPLHF
TRBV28	TRBD2	TRBJ2-1	-	TGTGCCAGCAGCCCCACTAGCGGGGGGGCCTTATATGAGCAGTTCTTC	CASSPTSGGALYEQFF
TRBV6-5	-	TRBJ2-4	-	TGTGCCAGCAGTTACGGGTCTCTAGGCAACATTCAGTACTTC	CASSYGSLGNIQYF
TRBV28	-	TRBJ1-2	few	TGTGCCAGCAGCGACATTCAGAACTATGGCTACACCTTC	CASSDIQNYGYTF
TRBV19	-	TRBJ2-5	few	TGTGCCAGTAGATCCTATGAGACCCAGTACTTC	CASRSYETQYF
TRBV4-3	TRBD1	TRBJ1-1	few	TGCGCCAGCAGCCTCGGGACAGTTGGTGAAGCTTTCTTT	CASSLGTVGEAFF
TRBV4-1	TRBD2	TRBJ2-3	few	TGCGCCAGCAGCCAAGTCGGGGGGGGGCAGGGAGATACGCAGTATTTT	CASSQVGGGQGDTQYF
TRBV19	TRBD2	TRBJ2-3	-	TGTGCCAGGATAGCCGGGACTAACGGCACAGATACGCAGTATTTT	CARIAGTNGTDTQYF
TRBV25-1	TRBD1	TRBJ1-2	-	TGTGCCAGCGGAGGACAGGCCCCGGATTATGGCTACACCTTC	CASGGQAPDYGYTF
TRBV14	TRBD1	TRBJ2-2	-	TGTGCCAGCAGCCCCGACAGGGACCCCGGGGAGCTGTTTTTT	CASSPDRDPGELFF
TRBV4-3	TRBD2	TRBJ2-5	-	TGCGCCAGCAGCCAAGACAGAGCGGGGGATGAGACCCAGTACTTC	CASSQDRAGDETQYF
TRBV11-2	-	TRBJ2-3	-	TGTGCCAGCACCGGAGGGACGGATACGCAGTATTTT	CASTGGTDTQYF
TRBV10-3	-	TRBJ1-2	-	TGTGCCATCAGTGAGTCGACAGACAGGTTCAATGGCTACACCTTC	CAISESTDRFNGYTF
TRBV30	-	TRBJ2-3	few	TGTGCCTGGAGCTGGGAGAGGGTTACGCAGTATTTT	CAWSWERVTQYF
TRBV11-2	-	TRBJ2-2	few	TGTGCCAGCAGCTCCCATATAGGGGGCACCGGGGAGCTGTTTTTT	CASSSHIGGTGELFF
TRBV2	-	TRBJ1-5	few	TGTGCCAGCAGTCCGGGACTAAGCTATCAGCCCCAGCATTTT	CASSPGLSYQPQHF
TRBV5-6	TRBD1	TRBJ1-2	few	TGTGCCAGCAGACCAGGGGGGCTGTTTGGCTACACCTTC	CASRPGGLFGYTF
TRBV5-1	TRBD2	TRBJ2-7	few	TGCGCCAGCAGCCGACTAGCGGGGGGCCTGGTGGTTAACGAGCAGTACTTC	CASSRLAGGLVVNEQYF
TRBV4-2	TRBD2	TRBJ2-7	-	TGTGCCAGCAGCCAAGGACGGGGGGGCCCCCACGAGCAGTACTTC	CASSQGRGGPHEQYF
TRBV4-1	-	TRBJ1-2	few	TGCGCCAGCAGCCATAGCTTGACGGCCAACTATGGCTACACCTTC	CASSHSLTANYGYTF
TRBV5-1	-	TRBJ2-7	once	TGCGCCAGCAGCTTGGGGGGGGTTGACGAGCAGTACTTC	CASSLGGVDEQYF
TRBV18	-	TRBJ2-6	few	TGTGCCAGCTCACCACGGGAGCGGGTAACTGGGGCCAACGTCCTGACTTTC	CASSPRERVTGANVLTF
TRBV6-5	-	TRBJ1-1	few	TGTGCCAGCAGCCCGACAGCTTTTATGAACACTGAAGCTTTCTTT	CASSPTAFMNTEAFF
TRBV7-8	TRBD2	TRBJ2-5	few	TGTGCCAGCAGCCCTTTAGCGGGCGGTTACCGAGAGACCCAGTACTTC	CASSPLAGGYRETQYF
TRBV7-6	-	TRBJ2-2	-	TGTGCCAGCAGCAACGGGGGACAGAGTATTACCGGGGAGCTGTTTTTT	CASSNGGQSITGELFF
TRBV5-6	-	TRBJ2-3	-	TGTGCCAGCAGCTCCTCGGGACACCCTATCACAGATACGCAGTATTTT	CASSSSGHPITDTQYF
TRBV28	-	TRBJ2-5	-	TGTGCCAGCAGAGATTCTAGTGGGTATCGAGAGACCCAGTACTTC	CASRDSSGYRETQYF
TRBV7-8	TRBD1	TRBJ1-2	few	TGTGCCAGCAGCTTAGCGGTGGGACAGGGCCCCTATGGCTACACCTTC	CASSLAVGQGPYGYTF
TRBV4-2	-	TRBJ2-5	few	TGTGCCAGCAGCCAAGGGACTAGGGGGGAGACCCAGTACTTC	CASSQGTRGETQYF
TRBV12-5	-	TRBJ2-7	few	TGTGCTAGTGGTTTGACAGGGAACACCTACGAGCAGTACTTC	CASGLTGNTYEQYF
TRBV30	-	TRBJ1-6	-	TGTGCCTGGAGTGTAGCCCGGTATAATTCACCCCTCCACTTT	CAWSVARYNSPLHF
TRBV10-1	TRBD2	TRBJ2-2	few	TGCGCCAGCAGTGAGTCGCGGGGGGGCTTCACCGGGGAGCTGTTTTTT	CASSESRGGFTGELFF
TRBV6-5	-	TRBJ1-1	-	TGTGCCAGCAGTTACACCAGTGTCGCTGAAGCTTTCTTT	CASSYTSVAEAFF
TRBV7-8	TRBD1	TRBJ1-1	few	TGTGCCAGCAGCGGACGGAAGGGGGCTCAAGCTTTCTTT	CASSGRKGAQAFF
TRBV29-1	-	TRBJ1-3	-	TGCAGCGTTGACGTTGGAAACACCATATATTTT	CSVDVGNTIYF
TRBV6-6	-	TRBJ1-2	-	TGTGCCAGCACCCTGGACAAGGACTATGGCTACACCTTC	CASTLDKDYGYTF
TRBV2	-	TRBJ1-5	few	TGTGCCAGCAGTGACCTCGGAGAGTTTAGCAATCAGCCCCAGCATTTT	CASSDLGEFSNQPQHF